These 14 T cell receptor beta chains came from one sample sequenced in a study of blood T cell repertoires in COVID-19. Produced via immunoSEQ multiplex PCR; TCRdb's table is partial and in-frame only. The sample lists roughly 71,000 clones, less than 90% occurring once. What was sequenced was peripheral blood. The receptor set was obtained from a woman older than 75 with acute or convalescent COVID-19.

The chain uses TRBV18 and TRBJ1-6; 7 positions agree with TRBD1. Looked up from germline, CDR1 is KGHSH and CDR2 is LQKENI. The CDR3 sequence is 16 residues long. V trimming: 3 bases; J trimming: 7 bases; junction bases outside the gene matches: 9. The CDR3: CASSPLPTGLNSPLHF. The CDR3 DNA sequence: TGTGCCAGCTCACCGCTTCCGACAGGGCTAAATTCACCCCTCCACTTT.

The CDR3 nucleotides are TGTGCCAGCAGGCCGCGGGCTAGGCGGAGCTCCTACAATGAGCAGTTCTTC. Translating it yields CASRPRARRSSYNEQFF. The chain employs TRBV28 and TRBJ2-1, with TRBD2 as a possible D gene (5 bases). The CDR3 runs to 17 residues. V dropped 6 bases and J dropped 0 bases, with 18 bases sitting between them. The germline CDR1 and CDR2 sequences are MDHEN and SYDVKM. The variable domain in full, with the rest retrieved from reference TRBV28 and TRBJ2-1, is DVKVTQSSRYLVKRTGEKVFLECVQDMDHENMFWYRQDPGLGLRLIYFSYDVKMKEKGDIPEGYSVSREKKERFSLILESASTNQTSMYLCASRPRARRSSYNEQFFGPGTRLTVL.

The rearrangement joins TRBV10-2 to TRBJ1-6, with TRBD1 identical over 7 bases. Unmatched junction bases numbered 3, after V lost 6 bases and J lost 7 bases. Germline CDR1 is WSHSY and CDR2 is SAAADI. The CDR3 is 13 amino acids. The CDR3: CASRTGTNSPLHF. The CDR3 region has the DNA TGCGCCAGCAGGACAGGGACGAATTCACCCCTCCACTTT.

This chain links TRBV7-9 with TRBJ2-3; 14 positions agree with TRBD2. The germline CDR1 and CDR2 sequences are SEHNR and FQNEAQ (reference sequence). J lost 3 bases, V lost 6 bases, and 8 bases had no gene match. The CDR3 is 17 amino acids. CDR3 region: CASRQGTSGRETDTQYF. The CDR3 region has the DNA TGTGCCAGCAGACAAGGGACTAGCGGGAGAGAAACAGATACGCAGTATTTT.

The chain carries TRBV30 and TRBJ1-1; TRBD1 is a possible D gene (5 bases). Germline CDR1 and CDR2: GTSNPN and SVGIG (reference sequence). V gave up 8 bases and J gave up 0 bases, with 10 bases separating them. The CDR3 extends over 12 amino acids. CDR3 residues: CAQKGMNTEAFF. In nucleotides, the CDR3 is TGTGCCCAGAAGGGGATGAACACTGAAGCTTTCTTT. Looking up the rest from reference TRBV30 and TRBJ1-1 gives the full variable domain: SQTIHQWPATLVQPVGSPLSLECTVEGTSNPNLYWYRQAAGRGLQLLFYSVGIGQISSEVPQNLSASRPQDRQFILSSKKLLLSDSGFYLCAQKGMNTEAFFGQGTRLTVV.

The rearrangement uses TRBV30 and TRBJ1-5; D is uncertain. Germline V gives CDR1 GTSNPN, CDR2 SVGIG (reference sequence). This CDR3 is 14 amino acids long. Trimming removed 4 bases at V and 3 bases at J, with 13 bases between. CDR3 region: CAWNRDGNNQPQHF. In DNA, the CDR3 is TGTGCCTGGAACAGAGACGGTAACAATCAGCCCCAGCATTTT.

The sample holds one count of this clone. V and J are TRBV7-3 and TRBJ2-1; no reliable D call. With 2 bases removed from V and 0 bases from J, the gap between germline ends came to 5 bases. Germline lookup yields CDR1 SGHTA and CDR2 FQGTGA. This CDR3 has 14 amino acids. CDR3 in amino acids: CASSLLGSYNEQFF. The CDR3 nucleotides read TGTGCCAGCAGCTTACTAGGCTCCTACAATGAGCAGTTCTTC.

CDR3 amino acids: CASSQDGEGTGSEKLFF. CDR3 bases: TGTGCCAGCAGCCAAGATGGGGAGGGGACAGGGAGTGAAAAACTGTTTTTT. The chain couples TRBV14 to TRBJ1-4; 9 bases map to TRBD1. The CDR3 has 17 amino acids. V shed 0 bases, J shed 7 bases, and the junction held 9 bases outside the gene matches. Germline lookup yields CDR1 SGHDN and CDR2 FVKESK.

The chain uses TRBV10-1 and TRBJ2-1, with 10 bases that match TRBD1. CDR3 size: 19 residues. J gave up 10 bases and V 1 base, and 19 bases lay outside the gene matches. Germline CDR1 reads WNHNN; CDR2 reads SYGVQD (reference sequence). CDR3 amino acids: CASSEFTPSRDRGPSEQFF. CDR3 DNA sequence: TGCGCCAGCAGTGAGTTTACCCCGAGCCGGGACAGGGGACCGTCGGAGCAGTTCTTC.

A remark on this clone: A junction boundary mismatches the germline segment, possibly from a read error. The V call is TRBV14, the J call TRBJ1-1, with D unresolved. The CDR3 is made up of 18 amino acids. Germline loops: CDR1 SGHDN, CDR2 FVKESK. CDR3 sequence: CASRQESQEVIPNTEAFF. The CDR3, as DNA: TGTGCCAGCAGACAAGAATCCCAGGAGGTGATCCCAAACACTGAAGCTTTCTTT.

The rearrangement uses TRBV5-4 and TRBJ2-6; 9 positions agree with TRBD1. Germline V CDR1 and CDR2: SGHNT, YYREEE (reference sequence). This CDR3 contains 17 residues. The J segment lost 1 base and the V segment lost 5 bases, leaving 7 bases of the junction unmatched. CDR3 residues: CASRPGQGASGANVLTF. DNA for the CDR3: TGTGCCAGCAGACCGGGACAGGGCGCTTCTGGGGCCAACGTCCTGACTTTC.

Points on this clone: At the DNA level, this CDR3 is encoded by other sequences in the same sample as well. V is TRBV5-1 and J is TRBJ1-1; TRBD1 might be the D (6 bases). CDR3 length: 14 residues. CDR1 SGHRS and CDR2 YFSETQ come from the germline V gene. Deletions cut 0 bases from V and 2 bases from J, with 8 bases between. CDR3 protein: CASSLGQANTEAFF. The CDR3 DNA sequence: TGCGCCAGCAGCTTGGGACAGGCCAACACTGAAGCTTTCTTT.

The chain links TRBV7-2 to TRBJ2-1, with 7 nucleotides matching TRBD2. Germline V gene lookup returns CDR1 SGHTA and CDR2 FQGNSA. With V trimmed by 5 bases and J by 7 bases, 14 bases remained unmatched. The CDR3 has 16 amino acids. This CDR3 reads CASSRYWGGLGNEQFF. In DNA form, the CDR3 reads TGTGCCAGCAGCCGCTACTGGGGGGGGTTAGGAAATGAGCAGTTCTTC.

This clone was picked up a small number of times. The CDR3, as DNA: TGTGCCAGCCTTGGACAGGGCAGACAGCCCCAGCATTTT. Amino acid sequence: CASLGQGRQPQHF. V and J are TRBV6-4 and TRBJ1-5; 8 bases are a match to TRBD1. CDR3 length equals 13 residues. V dropped 8 bases and J dropped 7; count of bases not matched to a gene: 7. In germline, CDR1 is MRHNA, CDR2 SNTAGT.